Listed here are 16 T cell receptor beta chains from one sample, sequenced in a study of OX40 agonist ivuxolimab in advanced cancers. Profiling relied on immunoSEQ multiplex PCR, and the TCRdb table lists in-frame clones only, not all of them. The table lists more than 13,000 clones, more than 75% of them singletons. Specimen: CD4+ or CD8+ T cells sorted from blood, collected in a trial of the OX40 agonist ivuxolimab. The receptor set was obtained from an adult with an advanced solid tumor such as melanoma, head and neck, liver or kidney cancer.

This clone was seen only a few times. The genes are TRBV10-3 and TRBJ1-1, with unresolved D. CDR3 length equals 10 residues. Per the germline V gene, CDR1 is ENHRY and CDR2 is SYGVKD. V dropped 6 bases and J dropped 1 base, with 0 bases sitting between them. This chain's CDR3 is CAIRNTEAFF. The CDR3, as DNA: TGTGCCATCAGGAACACTGAAGCTTTCTTT.

This sequence joins TRBV11-2 and TRBJ2-3, with D unclear. The CDR3 contains 13 residues. Germline values: CDR1 SGHAT, CDR2 FQNNGV. Trimming stripped 2 bases from V and 4 bases from J, with 7 bases between. CDR3 bases: TGTGCCAGCAGCTTAATTAAGGCAGATACGCAGTATTTT. Translation: CASSLIKADTQYF. The whole variable domain, remainder taken from reference TRBV11-2 and TRBJ2-3, is EAGVAQSPRYKIIEKRQSVAFWCNPISGHATLYWYQQILGQGPKLLIQFQNNGVVDDSQLPKDRFSAERLKGVDSTLKIQPAKLEDSAVYLCASSLIKADTQYFGPGTRLTVL.

This clone was observed a single time. J is TRBJ2-5 and V is TRBV6-6; D gene uncertain. Germline CDR1 is MNHNY and CDR2 is SVGAGI (reference sequence). V dropped 2 bases and J dropped 1 base, with 5 bases sitting between them. This CDR3 comprises 13 residues. The CDR3 coding sequence is TGTGCCAGCAGTTACGTATTCCAAGAGACCCAGTACTTC. Residues: CASSYVFQETQYF.

V usage is TRBV6-1 and J usage is TRBJ1-5; tentative D call: TRBD1 (5 bases). Germline CDR1 and CDR2: MNHNS and SASEGT. Trimming cost V 3 bases and J 2 bases, with 11 bases left between them. CDR3 length: 15 residues. Here the CDR3 reads CASSEQGLGNQPQHF. As DNA, the CDR3 is TGTGCCAGCAGTGAGCAGGGTCTGGGCAATCAGCCCCAGCATTTT.

The gene calls are TRBV4-1 and TRBJ2-4; D is undetermined. This CDR3 comprises 14 residues. Per germline, CDR1 MGHRA and CDR2 YSYEKL. Trimming left V 3 bases short and J 8 bases short, with 14 bases between. CDR3: CASSHPRGSDIQYF. In DNA, the CDR3 is TGCGCCAGCAGCCACCCCAGAGGTTCTGACATTCAGTACTTC.

In its sample, this clone is medium-sized. This rearrangement joins TRBV6-6 to TRBJ1-5; 8 nucleotides line up with TRBD1. The trim removed 4 bases at V and 14 bases at J, leaving 13 bases unmatched. This CDR3 region has 14 residues. CDR1 and CDR2 from the germline V gene are MNHNY and SVGAGI (reference sequence). The CDR3 coding sequence is TGTGCCAGCAGTTCCGCGCCGGACAGGGCCTCCGAGCATTTT. Translation gives CASSSAPDRASEHF.

This rearrangement joins TRBV11-2 to TRBJ2-5; 7 bases agree with TRBD1. V lost 3 bases, J lost 1 base, and 5 bases stayed unmatched. There are 15 residues in the CDR3. Per germline, CDR1 SGHAT and CDR2 FQNNGV. In DNA form, the CDR3 reads TGTGCCAGCAGCTTCGAAGACAGGGCCCAAGAGACCCAGTACTTC. It codes for CASSFEDRAQETQYF.

This chain links TRBV6-5 with TRBJ1-2; D call uncertain. Trimming cost V 5 bases and J 6 bases, with 13 bases left between them. Per germline, CDR1 MNHEY and CDR2 SVGAGI. The CDR3 totals 13 residues. The CDR3 is CASSPSGGHGYTF. Here the CDR3 DNA reads TGTGCCAGCAGTCCCTCGGGCGGTCATGGCTACACCTTC.

Here the CDR3 DNA reads TGTGCCAGCAAAAAACCCGGGACTAGCGGCACCGGGGAGCTGTTTTTT. Translation gives CASKKPGTSGTGELFF. The chain links TRBV11-3 to TRBJ2-2, with 11 bases identical to TRBD2. V gave up 7 bases and J gave up 4 bases; unmatched junction bases: 8. CDR3 size: 16 residues. CDR1 is SGHNT, CDR2 YENEEA, per germline.

Points on this clone: Since a far larger clone is one base different, this is likely a read error. This chain joins TRBV7-9 and TRBJ2-3, with 8 bases aligning to TRBD2. V dropped 5 bases and J dropped 4; count of bases not matched to a gene: 17. The CDR3 totals 18 residues. Looked up from germline, CDR1 is SEHNR and CDR2 is FQNEAQ (reference sequence). CDR3 in amino acids: CASSQDLAGGLLSDTQYF. CDR3 bases: TGTGCCAGCAGCCAAGATCTCGCGGGGGGCCTGCTTTCAGATACGCAGTATTTT.

V gene TRBV4-2 combines with J gene TRBJ1-2, with D unresolved. Looked up from germline, CDR1 is LGHNA and CDR2 is YNFKEQ. V lost 3 bases and J lost 13, with 12 bases in between. The CDR3 is 11 amino acids. CDR3 loop: CASSQQDLSTF. The CDR3 DNA sequence: TGTGCCAGCAGCCAGCAGGATTTGTCCACCTTC.

V is TRBV7-2 and J is TRBJ1-2; D remains unclear. The CDR3 runs to 16 residues. CDR1 SGHTA and CDR2 FQGNSA come from the germline V gene. Deletions cut 4 bases from V and 2 bases from J, with 17 bases between. For the CDR3, the DNA is TGTGCCAGCAGCTCCCTAGTCTCCCCTCGGAACTATGGCTACACCTTC. Its protein product is CASSSLVSPRNYGYTF.

This clone is medium-sized by share. This chain connects TRBV7-3 to TRBJ2-2, with D uncertain. V gave up 5 bases and J gave up 6 bases, with 10 bases separating them. This CDR3 has 13 residues. CDR1 is SGHTA and CDR2 is FQGTGA in the germline V gene. Here the CDR3 reads CASSPTVAGELFF. The CDR3 coding sequence is TGTGCCAGCAGCCCGACGGTGGCCGGGGAGCTGTTTTTT.

The chain uses TRBV9 and TRBJ2-5, with D possibly TRBD1 on 5 matching bases. Germline CDR1 and CDR2: SGDLS and YYNGEE. The length of the CDR3 is 14 residues. The ends were cut back, 4 bases at V and 2 bases at J, with 12 bases in the middle. CDR3 bases: TGTGCCAGCAGCCCGAGAAGACAGCAAGAGACCCAGTACTTC. It is translated as CASSPRRQQETQYF.

The chain employs TRBV9 and TRBJ2-2; no reliable D call. This CDR3 comprises 15 residues. Germline CDR1 SGDLS, CDR2 YYNGEE. The V end lost 1 base, the J end lost 4 bases, and 11 bases lay between the germline ends. CDR3: CASSVKDRFTGELFF. The CDR3 bases are TGTGCCAGCAGCGTAAAGGATAGGTTCACCGGGGAGCTGTTTTTT.

The CDR3 loop is CATGTQGRSYGYTF. CDR3 coding DNA: TGTGCCACCGGAACCCAGGGGCGCAGCTATGGCTACACCTTC. V and J are TRBV11-1 and TRBJ1-2; possibly TRBD1 for D (6 bases). There are 14 residues in the CDR3. V lost 10 bases, J lost 4 bases, and 19 bases lay in between. Germline V gene lookup returns CDR1 SGHAT and CDR2 FQDESV (reference sequence).